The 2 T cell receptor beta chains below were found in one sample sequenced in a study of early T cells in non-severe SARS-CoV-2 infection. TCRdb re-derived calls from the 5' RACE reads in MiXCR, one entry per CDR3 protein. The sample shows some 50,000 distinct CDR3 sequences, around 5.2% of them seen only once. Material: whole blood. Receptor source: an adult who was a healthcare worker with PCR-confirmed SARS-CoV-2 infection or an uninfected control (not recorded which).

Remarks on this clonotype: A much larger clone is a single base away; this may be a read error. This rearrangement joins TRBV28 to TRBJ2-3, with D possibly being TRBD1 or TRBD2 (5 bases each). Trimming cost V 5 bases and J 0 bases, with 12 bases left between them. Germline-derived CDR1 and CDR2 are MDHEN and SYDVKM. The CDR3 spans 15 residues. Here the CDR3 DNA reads TGTGCCAGCAGTGGGACCGGGGCTAGCACAGATACGCAGTATTTT. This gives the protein CASSGTGASTDTQYF.

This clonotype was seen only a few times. The CDR3 DNA reads TGTGCCAGCAGTACCGGGGACAGCTATACCCTCCACTTT. Residues: CASSTGDSYTLHF. The chain uses TRBV27 and TRBJ1-6, with 7 bases aligning to TRBD1. The length of the CDR3 is 13 residues. V was pared by 5 bases and J by 14 bases, with 9 bases of the junction left unmatched. Germline loops: CDR1 MNHEY, CDR2 SMNVEV (reference sequence).